The 5 T cell receptor beta chains below all came from one sample that was sequenced in a study of T cell changes during pregnancy in multiple sclerosis. TCRdb's copy holds only in-frame clones and misses some; the assay was immunoSEQ multiplex PCR. The sample lists roughly 100,000 clones; less than 95% were seen once. Sequencing used peripheral blood, obtained after pregnancy. The origin of the receptors is a female donor with multiple sclerosis, enrolled in a pregnancy study.

The sample holds one count of this clone. This chain connects TRBV11-1 to TRBJ1-3; 10 positions match TRBD1. V lost 5 bases and J lost 6; bases outside the gene matches: 10. This CDR3 has 16 amino acids. In germline, CDR1 is SGHAT, CDR2 FQDESV (reference sequence). The CDR3 nucleotides read TGTGCCAGCAGCCGTTTCGTGACAGGGGGCACAAACACCATATATTTT. Translation: CASSRFVTGGTNTIYF.

The chain is built from TRBV5-6 and TRBJ2-7, with D possibly TRBD1 on 6 matching bases. Germline CDR1 reads SGHDT; CDR2 reads YYEEEE. The CDR3 loop spans 12 amino acids. Trimming removed 7 bases at V and 3 bases at J, with 11 bases between. For the CDR3, the DNA is TGTGCCAGCTGCAGGGGAAACTACGAGCAGTACTTC. Protein product: CASCRGNYEQYF.

The CDR3 sequence is CASSFSLAGGGSYNEQFF. In DNA, the CDR3 is TGTGCCAGCAGCTTTAGTCTAGCGGGGGGAGGGTCCTACAATGAGCAGTTCTTC. The V gene is TRBV13, the J gene TRBJ2-1; 11 bases are a match to TRBD2. The CDR3 covers 18 residues. V shed 3 bases, J shed 1 base, and the junction held 8 bases outside the gene matches. CDR1 PRHDT and CDR2 FYEKMQ come from the germline V gene (reference sequence).

The V and J genes are TRBV19 and TRBJ2-2; perhaps TRBD2 as D (5 bases). The germline gives CDR1 LNHDA, CDR2 SQIVND (reference sequence). The length of the CDR3 is 17 residues. The V gene lost 9 bases and the J gene lost 4 bases, with 24 bases spanning the gap. CDR3 coding DNA: TGTGCCAGCCTAAACCCTGGGCCGTACGGGGTCACCGGGGAGCTGTTTTTT. It is translated as CASLNPGPYGVTGELFF.

The V and J genes are TRBV5-1 and TRBJ2-7, with 7 bases aligning to TRBD2. Trimming at V came to 3 bases and at J to 2 bases, leaving 11 bases not matched to a gene. This CDR3 is 16 amino acids long. The germline gives CDR1 SGHRS, CDR2 YFSETQ. CDR3 nucleotides: TGCGCCAGCAGCTGGGGCTGGGGACTAAACCCCTACGAGCAGTACTTC. This encodes CASSWGWGLNPYEQYF.